This is a list of T cell receptor beta chains from one sample in a study of cytomegalovirus exposure and HLA in healthy donors. Only in-frame clones appear in the TCRdb table, and some are missing; sequencing was by immunoSEQ multiplex PCR. The data hold under 150,000 clones, with over 60% observed a single time. Sequencing input: PBMCs. The receptor source for this set is a middle-aged man in good health and CMV-seronegative. The CDR3 runs from the conserved cysteine through the conserved F or W. A D gene is named only where the DNA matches it firmly. Size is omitted from some rows. Given values are once, few, many or a class for expanded clones.

clone size: .; V gene: TRBV4-1; J gene: TRBJ2-1; D gene: .; CDR3 DNA: TGCGCCAGCAGCCAAGGCATAGCGGAGAACAATGAGCAGTTCTTC; CDR3 protein: CASSQGIAENNEQFF
clone size: once; V gene: TRBV2; J gene: TRBJ2-3; D gene: .; CDR3 DNA: TGTGCCAGCACCAGGAGGGTTAGCACAGATACGCAGTATTTT; CDR3 protein: CASTRRVSTDTQYF
clone size: .; V gene: TRBV5-6; J gene: TRBJ2-7; D gene: .; CDR3 DNA: TGTGCCAGCAGCTTGAAATTGGGGCCCGGCGAGCAGTACTTC; CDR3 protein: CASSLKLGPGEQYF
clone size: .; V gene: TRBV5-1; J gene: TRBJ2-7; D gene: TRBD1; CDR3 DNA: TGCGCCAGCAGCCCGGGACAGGAAACCTACGAGCAGTACTTC; CDR3 protein: CASSPGQETYEQYF
clone size: few; V gene: TRBV6-7; J gene: TRBJ2-1; D gene: TRBD2; CDR3 DNA: TGTGCCAGCAACGGGACTAGCTACAGGGAAGCGAGCGATGAGCAGTTCTTC; CDR3 protein: CASNGTSYREASDEQFF
clone size: .; V gene: TRBV13; J gene: TRBJ1-4; D gene: TRBD1; CDR3 DNA: TGTGCCAGCAGCTTTGGGACAGAAAATGAAAAACTGTTTTTT; CDR3 protein: CASSFGTENEKLFF
clone size: .; V gene: TRBV7-2; J gene: TRBJ1-2; D gene: .; CDR3 DNA: TGTGCCAGCAGCTCTGGGGCGACCTATGGCTACACCTTC; CDR3 protein: CASSSGATYGYTF
clone size: .; V gene: TRBV6-5; J gene: TRBJ2-5; D gene: .; CDR3 DNA: TGTGCCTCCCAGGGGTACGAGACCCAGTACTTC; CDR3 protein: CASQGYETQYF
clone size: .; V gene: TRBV6-5; J gene: TRBJ1-5; D gene: .; CDR3 DNA: TGTGCCAGCAGTTACTCGATAGAGGATAGCAATCAGCCCCAGCATTTT; CDR3 protein: CASSYSIEDSNQPQHF
clone size: .; V gene: TRBV6-6; J gene: TRBJ2-2; D gene: TRBD1; CDR3 DNA: TGTGCCAGCAGCCGGGGGACAGGGTCGAACACCGGGGAGCTGTTTTTT; CDR3 protein: CASSRGTGSNTGELFF
clone size: .; V gene: TRBV5-4; J gene: TRBJ1-2; D gene: .; CDR3 DNA: TGTGCCAGCAGCCAACCCGACAGCTTTCGGGGGTACACCTTC; CDR3 protein: CASSQPDSFRGYTF